This TCR beta chain was recovered during a study of patients and donors after allogeneic stem cell transplantation (dated by TCRdb to between 2020 and 2021). The library was generated by RT-PCR. The instrument was a NextSeq 550. TCRdb reprocessing: public reads trimmed at Q25 with fastp, clones called with MiXCR, in-frame beta chains kept. Entries that share a CDR3 protein sequence are merged under the most common genes and DNA. Present in this sample are approximately 98,000 distinct CDR3 sequences, roughly 37% of which were seen just once. The ten largest clones represent about 27% of the sample. The sample holds a few counts of this clonotype. No antigen is known for it. No much larger clonotype is one base removed from it; base qualities were not supplied. V is cut back by 3 bases and J by 0 bases, with 5 bases in the junction unmatched. The CDR3 holds 14 amino acids from the cysteine to the phenylalanine. The retained sequence is limited to the CDR3, 42 bases, with the frame set at the first base. CDR1 DFQATT and CDR2 SNEGSKA were looked up in the germline V gene (reference sequence).

The V gene is TRBV20-1 and the J gene is TRBJ2-7, and 7 junction bases match TRBD1. Sequencing was done on a sample of blood, either unsorted or a sorted T cell fraction (not recorded which). The TCR comes from a human donor who was either an allogeneic HSCT recipient or a stem cell or donor lymphocyte infusion donor (not recorded which). It is not recorded whose cells these are; they may come from a transplant donor. The nucleotide sequence reads as follows: TGCAGTGCTAGCCATGCAGGGGGCTCCTACGAGCAGTACTTC. Its translation is CSASHAGGSYEQYF.